A single sample is the source of the 5 T cell receptor beta chains below, sequenced in a study of T cell changes during pregnancy in multiple sclerosis. TCRdb's copy holds only in-frame clones and misses some; the assay was immunoSEQ multiplex PCR. The sample contains some 110,000 clones, around 90% of which appear only once. Specimen: peripheral blood, collected after pregnancy. These receptors all come from a female donor with multiple sclerosis, enrolled in a pregnancy study.

The chain uses TRBV9 and TRBJ2-2; D not certain. Germline V gives CDR1 SGDLS, CDR2 YYNGEE. The CDR3 spans 16 residues. V lost 3 bases, J lost 3 bases, and 15 bases lay in between. CDR3 bases: TGTGCCAGCAGCGCCCCTGACGAGGAGTACACCGGGGAGCTGTTTTTT. Translated: CASSAPDEEYTGELFF.

CDR3: CASSPDSANYGYTF. The CDR3 DNA sequence: TGCGCCAGCAGCCCGGACAGTGCTAACTATGGCTACACCTTC. The V call is TRBV5-1, the J call TRBJ1-2; the D gene is possibly TRBD1 (6 bases). Germline V CDR1 and CDR2: SGHRS, YFSETQ. The ends were cut back, 4 bases at V and 0 bases at J, with 10 bases in the middle. This CDR3 spans 14 amino acids.

J is TRBJ2-7 and V is TRBV19; 7 bases are a match to TRBD2. Germline V gene sequence: CDR1 LNHDA, CDR2 SQIVND (reference sequence). After removal of 0 bases from V and 5 bases from J, the junction contained 19 bases not matched to a gene. The CDR3 sequence is 19 residues long. The CDR3 region is CASSIDSSPTSLKRNEQYF. The CDR3, as DNA: TGTGCCAGTAGTATAGATTCCTCACCGACTAGCCTCAAACGAAACGAGCAGTACTTC.

The chain employs TRBV5-4 and TRBJ1-5, with D perhaps matching TRBD1 (6 bases). CDR1 SGHNT and CDR2 YYREEE come from the germline V gene (reference sequence). The V gene lost 4 bases and the J gene lost 2 bases, with 7 bases spanning the gap. The CDR3 contains 13 residues. The chain's CDR3 is CASSPGGNQPQHF. The DNA of the CDR3 is TGTGCCAGCAGCCCAGGGGGCAATCAGCCCCAGCATTTT.

V and J are TRBV15 and TRBJ2-1; the match to TRBD2 covers 14 bases. Germline V CDR1 and CDR2: LNHNV, YYDKDF (reference sequence). The J segment lost 7 bases and the V segment lost 7 bases, leaving 12 bases of the junction unmatched. The CDR3 sequence is 17 residues long. This CDR3 is CATTRTSGGPDGNEQFF. Here the CDR3 DNA reads TGTGCCACCACCCGGACTAGCGGGGGGCCCGACGGGAATGAGCAGTTCTTC.